A single sample gave rise to the 4 T cell receptor beta chains below, sequenced in a study of identical twins. TCRdb used MiXCR to reprocess the 5' RACE reads, holding one entry per CDR3 protein. The repertoire holds about 570,000 distinct CDR3 sequences, approximately 10% seen once, with under 3% in the top ten. Another study also made use of these data, one on yellow fever vaccine responses in identical twins.

The source material was PBMCs. These TCRs come from a woman under 30 in good health.

This clonotype was seen many times. This chain connects TRBV3-1 to TRBJ1-1; TRBD1 might be the D (5 bases). Trimming shortened V by 2 bases and J by 4 bases, and 11 bases separated the two germline ends. The CDR3 is 14 amino acids. Germline CDR1 reads LGHDT; CDR2 reads YNNKEL (reference sequence). As DNA, the CDR3 is TGTGCCAGCAGCCAACGGGGGGATGGCACTGAAGCTTTCTTT. As protein: CASSQRGDGTEAFF.

The chain uses TRBV4-3 and TRBJ2-7; D ambiguous. This CDR3 has 14 residues. The V end was cut by 1 base, the J end by 2 bases, with 9 bases between. Germline V gene sequence: CDR1 LGHNA, CDR2 YSLEER. This CDR3 reads CASSQAHQTYEQYF. The CDR3 coding sequence is TGCGCCAGCAGCCAAGCACACCAGACCTACGAGCAGTACTTC.

In its sample, this clonotype was seen many times. In DNA form, the CDR3 reads TGTGCCAGCAGTTTCAGACGAAGCGCTAACAATGAGCAGTTCTTC. It specifies CASSFRRSANNEQFF. The V and J genes are TRBV12-3 or TRBV12-4 and TRBJ2-1; D is unclear. V gave up 3 bases and J gave up 5 bases, with 14 bases separating them. The CDR3 sequence is 15 residues long.

This clonotype was detected only a few times. The chain recombines TRBV14 with TRBJ2-1; no clear D gene. Deletions cut 2 bases from V and 2 bases from J, with 13 bases between. CDR3 length: 16 amino acids. CDR1 and CDR2 from the germline V gene are SGHDN and FVKESK. For the CDR3, the DNA is TGTGCCAGCAGCCAATGGACCACTACTGCCTACAATGAGCAGTTCTTC. As protein: CASSQWTTTAYNEQFF.